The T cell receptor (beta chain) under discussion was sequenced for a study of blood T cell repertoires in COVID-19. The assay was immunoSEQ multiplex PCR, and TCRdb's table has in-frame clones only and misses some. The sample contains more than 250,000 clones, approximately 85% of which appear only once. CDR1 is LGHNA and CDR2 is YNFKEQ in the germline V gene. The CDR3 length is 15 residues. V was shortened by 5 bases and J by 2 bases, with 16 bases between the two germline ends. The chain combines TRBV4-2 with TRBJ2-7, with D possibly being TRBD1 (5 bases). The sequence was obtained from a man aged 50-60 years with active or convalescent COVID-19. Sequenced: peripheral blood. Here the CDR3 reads CASSVARATTYEQYF. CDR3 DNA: TGTGCCAGCAGCGTAGCCAGGGCCACTACCTACGAGCAGTACTTC.